Presented here are 20 T cell receptor beta chains from one specimen sequenced in a study of cytomegalovirus exposure and HLA in healthy donors. 60 Vbeta and 13 Jbeta primers were used in PCR. Clones were read by immunoSEQ multiplex PCR, and TCRdb kept only the in-frame ones, dropping some. The table records roughly 140,000 clones, around three quarters of them present only once. The specimen was PBMCs. Source of these receptors: a middle-aged woman in good health and CMV-seropositive.

This chain uses TRBV29-1 with TRBJ2-7; D possibly corresponds to TRBD2 (7 bases). The V end was cut by 4 bases, the J end by 1 base, with 11 bases between. The length of the CDR3 is 13 residues. Germline V lookup: CDR1 SQVTM, CDR2 ANQGSEA. CDR3 in amino acids: CSVARGGSYEQYF. CDR3 sequence (DNA): TGCAGCGTTGCAAGGGGGGGTTCCTACGAGCAGTACTTC.

This clone was observed a few times. The rearrangement uses TRBV12-5 and TRBJ1-5, with 9 bases fitting TRBD1. The V gene end was trimmed by 5 bases and the J gene end by 0 bases; junction bases not matched to a gene: 8. This CDR3 has 17 amino acids. Germline CDR1 and CDR2: LGHNT and FRNRAP. DNA of the CDR3: TGTGCTAGTGGTACGGGACAGGGTTTGACTAGCAATCAGCCCCAGCATTTT. This gives the protein CASGTGQGLTSNQPQHF. The full variable domain, its missing parts supplied by reference TRBV12-5 and TRBJ1-5, is DARVTQTPRHKVTEMGQEVTMRCQPILGHNTVFWYRQTMMQGLELLAYFRNRAPLDDSGMPKDRFSAEMPDATLATLKIQPSEPRDSAVYFCASGTGQGLTSNQPQHFGDGTRLSIL.

This clone was detected many times. The chain uses TRBV6-1 and TRBJ2-1, with D perhaps TRBD2 (6 bases). CDR1 and CDR2 from the germline V gene are MNHNS and SASEGT. Trimming took off 2 bases at V and 3 bases at J, with 14 bases between the two ends. The CDR3 length is 16 residues. DNA for the CDR3: TGTGCCAGCAGTGAAAGGGAGGTGGGGCACTACAATGAGCAGTTCTTC. Its protein product is CASSEREVGHYNEQFF.

The count of this clone is one. This chain links TRBV28 with TRBJ2-1; TRBD1 matches 12 bases. J gave up 7 bases and V 8 bases, and 6 bases lay outside the gene matches. In germline, CDR1 is MDHEN, CDR2 SYDVKM. This CDR3 region has 14 residues. The CDR3: CASEGDRGPNEQFF. CDR3 nucleotides: TGTGCCAGCGAGGGGGACAGGGGGCCGAATGAGCAGTTCTTC.

The J gene is TRBJ2-7, the V gene TRBV10-2; 10 nucleotides line up with TRBD2. Germline assignment: CDR1 WSHSY and CDR2 SAAADI. J lost 0 bases, V lost 8 bases, and 10 bases had no gene match. This CDR3 has 16 amino acids. CDR3 in amino acids: CASRPSTSGDSYEQYF. The CDR3 coding sequence is TGCGCCAGCCGGCCTTCAACTAGCGGGGACTCCTACGAGCAGTACTTC.

In this sample, this clone turned up a few times. The rearrangement links TRBV27 to TRBJ1-1; the match to TRBD1 covers 9 bases. The V gene end was trimmed by 2 bases and the J gene end by 4 bases; junction bases not matched to a gene: 5. Germline lookup yields CDR1 MNHEY and CDR2 SMNVEV (reference sequence). The CDR3 is made up of 15 amino acids. The CDR3 nucleotides are TGTGCCAGCAGTTTACGCGGGACAGGGTCCACTGAAGCTTTCTTT. This encodes CASSLRGTGSTEAFF.

CDR3 coding DNA: TGTGCCAGCAGCTCCCTAAGCTACAATGAGCAGTTCTTC. Encoded protein: CASSSLSYNEQFF. This rearrangement joins TRBV11-2 to TRBJ2-1; D uncertain. The germline gives CDR1 SGHAT, CDR2 FQNNGV. This CDR3 comprises 13 residues. V lost 4 bases and J 3 bases, leaving 7 bases between the germline ends.

The chain uses TRBV7-2 and TRBJ2-5; TRBD2 matches 7 bases. V gave up 5 bases and J gave up 5 bases; unmatched junction bases: 11. Germline V gene sequence: CDR1 SGHTA, CDR2 FQGNSA. The CDR3 runs 15 residues. Written as DNA, the CDR3 is TGTGCCAGCAGCCCCGTTTGGGCGGGAGTGGAGACCCAGTACTTC. It encodes CASSPVWAGVETQYF.

The V gene is TRBV29-1, the J gene TRBJ1-2, with a weak D call TRBD1 (5 bases). Germline-derived CDR1 and CDR2 are SQVTM and ANQGSEA. Trimming removed 6 bases from V and 4 bases from J, with 18 bases in between. The CDR3 has 14 residues. The CDR3 coding sequence is TGCAGCGTCTCCGACAGCCTCGGGGGCTATGGCTACACCTTC. It codes for CSVSDSLGGYGYTF.

This chain connects TRBV2 to TRBJ1-4; 7 bases align to TRBD1. CDR1 is SNHLY, CDR2 FYNNEI, per germline. There are 13 residues in the CDR3. V shed 11 bases and J 7 bases; nucleotides not matched to a gene: 10. This CDR3 reads CAGRQGGFEKLFF. The DNA of the CDR3 is TGTGCCGGACGACAGGGAGGTTTTGAAAAACTGTTTTTT. Together with reference TRBV2 and TRBJ1-4, the CDR3 gives the full variable domain: EPEVTQTPSHQVTQMGQEVILRCVPISNHLYFYWYRQILGQKVEFLVSFYNNEISEKSEIFDDQFSVERPDGSNFTLKIRSTKLEDSAMYFCAGRQGGFEKLFFGSGTQLSVL.

As to this clone: The junction does not match germline at one end; this may be a read error. The chain joins TRBV6-5 to TRBJ1-3, with D possibly matching TRBD1 (6 bases). Germline V gene sequence: CDR1 MNHEY, CDR2 SVGAGI. There are 15 residues in the CDR3. CDR3 DNA sequence: TGTGCCAGCAGTTACTCGACAGGCTCTGGAAGCACCATATATTTT. Encoded protein: CASSYSTGSGSTIYF.

The chain joins TRBV6-5 to TRBJ2-6; TRBD1 aligns across 7 bases. V trimming: 10 bases; J trimming: 1 base; junction bases outside the gene matches: 4. The CDR3 contains 14 residues. Germline assignment: CDR1 MNHEY and CDR2 SVGAGI. CDR3 nucleotides: TGTGCCACCACACAGGGGTCTGGGGCCAACGTCCTGACTTTC. Protein sequence: CATTQGSGANVLTF.

This clone was observed a handful of times. V usage is TRBV10-1 and J usage is TRBJ2-7, with unresolved D. The CDR3 totals 14 residues. Between the trimmed V and J ends, which lost 5 bases and 1 base, there was a span of 12 bases. Germline-derived CDR1 and CDR2 are WNHNN and SYGVQD (reference sequence). The CDR3, as DNA: TGCGCCAGCAGTACCCCCGACTCTTCCTACGAGCAGTACTTC. This sequence encodes CASSTPDSSYEQYF.

V usage is TRBV27 and J usage is TRBJ1-5; D might be TRBD1 (6 bases). Germline CDR1 and CDR2: MNHEY and SMNVEV (reference sequence). The CDR3 runs to 14 residues. The V end was cut by 5 bases, the J end by 7 bases, with 15 bases between. The CDR3 is CASSPTGSWQPQHF. The CDR3, as DNA: TGTGCCAGCAGTCCAACAGGGAGTTGGCAGCCCCAGCATTTT.

A word on this clone: The junction and the germline gene differ at one end; a read error may be behind it. The rearrangement uses TRBV7-9 and TRBJ1-1; 9 nucleotides line up with TRBD1. There are 14 residues in the CDR3. Germline V gene sequence: CDR1 SEHNR, CDR2 FQNEAQ (reference sequence). CDR3 in amino acids: CSSSSRTGVTEAFF. DNA of the CDR3: TGTTCCAGCAGCTCCCGGACAGGGGTCACTGAAGCTTTCTTT.

V gene TRBV7-8 combines with J gene TRBJ1-2; D is uncertain. V was trimmed by 1 base and J by 2 bases, leaving 5 bases between them. CDR1 and CDR2 from the germline V gene are SGHVS and FQNEAQ. The CDR3 sequence is 13 residues long. CDR3 nucleotides: TGTGCCAGCAGCTTAGACTTAAACTATGGCTACACCTTC. It translates to CASSLDLNYGYTF.

This chain uses TRBV6-5 with TRBJ2-7; tentatively, D is TRBD1 (5 bases). The germline V and J ends were trimmed by 4 bases and 4 bases, with 14 bases remaining between them. Germline CDR1 reads MNHEY; CDR2 reads SVGAGI. This CDR3 is built from 14 residues. In nucleotides, the CDR3 is TGTGCCAGCAGTTTCGCGACAGAATATTACGAGCAGTACTTC. It yields the protein CASSFATEYYEQYF.

The V and J genes are TRBV5-6 and TRBJ2-5; 7 bases are a match to TRBD1. The CDR3 has 15 amino acids. J gave up 5 bases and V 7 bases, and 14 bases lay outside the gene matches. Per the germline V gene, CDR1 is SGHDT and CDR2 is YYEEEE. The CDR3, as DNA: TGTGCCAGCTTGAAGACAGGGCAAGGCTTGGAGACCCAGTACTTC. Translating gives CASLKTGQGLETQYF.

The chain is built from TRBV25-1 and TRBJ1-2; D possibly corresponds to TRBD1 (6 bases). Trimming cost V 5 bases and J 5 bases, with 15 bases left between them. The CDR3 contains 14 residues. The V gene's germline CDR1 is MGHDK and CDR2 SYGVNS. CDR3 DNA sequence: TGTGCCAGCAGTCTCACAGGGTTGGGATATGGCTACACCTTC. Translation: CASSLTGLGYGYTF.

The chain uses TRBV5-1 and TRBJ1-1, with 8 bases aligning to TRBD1. Germline V gene data show CDR1 as SGHRS and CDR2 as YFSETQ. This CDR3 is 14 amino acids long. V shed 4 bases and J 5 bases; nucleotides not matched to a gene: 7. The CDR3 loop reads CASSLRTGWTEAFF. DNA of the CDR3: TGCGCCAGCAGCCTGAGGACAGGGTGGACTGAAGCTTTCTTT.